The rows below give T cell receptor beta chains drawn from one sample of a study of neurological immune-mediated disorders. One entry per CDR3 protein results from TCRdb running MiXCR on the 5' RACE reads. Of more than 30,000 distinct CDR3 sequences in the sample, 4.6% are singletons; the top ten hold around 23%. The sequencing sample was made of PBMCs. The receptors shown here come from a man between 18 and 29 years old in good health. The CDR3 runs from the conserved cysteine through the conserved F or W.

V gene: TRBV5-1
J gene: TRBJ2-1
CDR3 protein: CASSLGTPGVDGEQFF

V gene: TRBV20-1
J gene: TRBJ2-2
CDR3 protein: CSASTGSPNTGELFF

V gene: TRBV15
J gene: TRBJ1-6
CDR3 protein: CATSRGGVVAPLHF

V gene: TRBV20-1
J gene: TRBJ2-3
CDR3 protein: CSAPDRVGDTQYF

V gene: TRBV11-2
J gene: TRBJ2-7
CDR3 protein: CASSRPLRTGRYEQYF

V gene: TRBV18
J gene: TRBJ1-6
CDR3 protein: CASSAGVNSPLHF

V gene: TRBV20-1
J gene: TRBJ1-1
CDR3 protein: CATGGVVAFF

V gene: TRBV2
J gene: TRBJ1-1
CDR3 protein: CASGVTGLLNTEAFF

V gene: TRBV6-5
J gene: TRBJ1-2
CDR3 protein: CASSRDRFSYGYTF

V gene: TRBV7-3
J gene: TRBJ2-5
CDR3 protein: CASSLVRQETQYF

V gene: TRBV15
J gene: TRBJ1-6
CDR3 protein: CATSRDGSPLHF

V gene: TRBV5-1
J gene: TRBJ2-7
CDR3 protein: CASSHQGSALGEQYF

V gene: TRBV15
J gene: TRBJ1-5
CDR3 protein: CATSLDRGLNQPQHF

V gene: TRBV6-6
J gene: TRBJ2-1
CDR3 protein: CASSSLMEGAKSEQFF

V gene: TRBV6-2/TRBV6-3
J gene: TRBJ2-3
CDR3 protein: CASRSPSGGGYTQYF

V gene: TRBV20-1
J gene: TRBJ1-5
CDR3 protein: CSASSSVVNQPQHF

V gene: TRBV5-6
J gene: TRBJ2-5
CDR3 protein: CASSEPGTGGRETQYF

V gene: TRBV29-1
J gene: TRBJ2-5
CDR3 protein: CSVISAGDSQETQYF

V gene: TRBV15
J gene: TRBJ1-2
CDR3 protein: CATSGRGDPNYGYTF

V gene: TRBV7-2
J gene: TRBJ2-5
CDR3 protein: CASSFSRQETQYF

V gene: TRBV28
J gene: TRBJ2-7
CDR3 protein: CASSSIARGEQYF

V gene: TRBV27
J gene: TRBJ1-1
CDR3 protein: CASSLTHWVTEAFF

V gene: TRBV7-9
J gene: TRBJ2-7
CDR3 protein: CASSFFRLNEQYF

V gene: TRBV7-6
J gene: TRBJ2-1
CDR3 protein: CASSLDSEIYNEQFF

V gene: TRBV6-6
J gene: TRBJ2-3
CDR3 protein: CASSRTVGLAGVTDTQYF

V gene: TRBV20-1
J gene: TRBJ2-5
CDR3 protein: CSARDKANLQETQYF

V gene: TRBV10-3
J gene: TRBJ2-5
CDR3 protein: CAISERGVQETQYF

V gene: TRBV3-1
J gene: TRBJ2-3
CDR3 protein: CASSQGQASGSTDTQYF

V gene: TRBV20-1
J gene: TRBJ1-2
CDR3 protein: CSARGTGGFSNYGYTF

V gene: TRBV9
J gene: TRBJ2-5
CDR3 protein: CASSVSSGGAGETQYF

V gene: TRBV10-3
J gene: TRBJ1-2
CDR3 protein: CAISTDYGYGYTF